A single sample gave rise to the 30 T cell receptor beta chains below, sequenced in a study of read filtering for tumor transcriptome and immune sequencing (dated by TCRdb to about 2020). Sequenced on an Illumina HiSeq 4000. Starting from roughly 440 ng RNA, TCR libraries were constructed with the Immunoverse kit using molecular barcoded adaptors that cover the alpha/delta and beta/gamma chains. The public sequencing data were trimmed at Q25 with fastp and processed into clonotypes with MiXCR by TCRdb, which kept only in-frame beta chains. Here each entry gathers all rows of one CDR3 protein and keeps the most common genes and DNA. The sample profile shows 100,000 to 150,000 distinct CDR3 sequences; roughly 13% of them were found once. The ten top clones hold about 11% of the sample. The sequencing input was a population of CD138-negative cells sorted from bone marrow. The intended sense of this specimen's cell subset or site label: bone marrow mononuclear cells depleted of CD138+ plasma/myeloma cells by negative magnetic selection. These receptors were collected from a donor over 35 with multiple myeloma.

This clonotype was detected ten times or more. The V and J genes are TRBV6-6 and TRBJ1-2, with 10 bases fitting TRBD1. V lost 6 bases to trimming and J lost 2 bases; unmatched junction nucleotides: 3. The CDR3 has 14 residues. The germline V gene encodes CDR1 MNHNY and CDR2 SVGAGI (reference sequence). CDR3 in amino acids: CASRPGQGNYGYTF. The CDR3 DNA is TGTGCCAGCAGGCCGGGACAGGGGAACTATGGCTACACCTTC.

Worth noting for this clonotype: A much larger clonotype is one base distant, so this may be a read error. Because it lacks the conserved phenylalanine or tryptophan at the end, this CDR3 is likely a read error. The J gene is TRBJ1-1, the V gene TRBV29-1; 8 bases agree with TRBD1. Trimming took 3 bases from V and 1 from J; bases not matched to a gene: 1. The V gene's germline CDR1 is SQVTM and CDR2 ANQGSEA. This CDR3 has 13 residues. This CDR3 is CSVETGANTEAFL. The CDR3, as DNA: TGCAGCGTTGAGACAGGGGCGAACACTGAAGCTTTCCTT.

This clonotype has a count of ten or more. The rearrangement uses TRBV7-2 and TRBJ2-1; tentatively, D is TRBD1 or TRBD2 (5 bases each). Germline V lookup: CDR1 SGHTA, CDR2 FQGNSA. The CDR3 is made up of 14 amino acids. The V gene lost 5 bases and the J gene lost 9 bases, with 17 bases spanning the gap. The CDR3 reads CASSLTNSGTEQFF. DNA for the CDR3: TGTGCCAGCAGCCTAACGAACTCAGGGACTGAGCAGTTCTTC.

CDR3 protein: CASTFGQMGNQPQHF. CDR3 DNA sequence: TGTGCCAGCACCTTCGGACAGATGGGCAATCAGCCCCAGCATTTT. The J gene is TRBJ1-5, the V gene TRBV12-3 or TRBV12-4; possible D gene TRBD1, 6 bases. V was cut by 7 bases and J by 2 bases, with 15 bases left in between. The CDR3 has 15 amino acids.

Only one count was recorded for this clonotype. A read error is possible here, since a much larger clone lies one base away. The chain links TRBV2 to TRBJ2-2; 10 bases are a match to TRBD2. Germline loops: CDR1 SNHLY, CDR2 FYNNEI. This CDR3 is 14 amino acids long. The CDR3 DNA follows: TGTGCCAGCAAGGGACTAGCGAGCACCGGGGAGCTGCTTTTT. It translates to CASKGLASTGELLF.

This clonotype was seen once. Here the CDR3 reads CASSVASGRGIIQETQYF. The CDR3 nucleotides are TGTGCCAGCAGCGTAGCTAGTGGGAGAGGAATTATACAAGAGACCCAGTACTTC. This sequence joins TRBV9 and TRBJ2-5, with TRBD2 as a possible D gene (5 bases). Germline V lookup: CDR1 SGDLS, CDR2 YYNGEE. V dropped 0 bases and J dropped 2 bases, with 20 bases sitting between them. The CDR3 loop spans 18 amino acids.

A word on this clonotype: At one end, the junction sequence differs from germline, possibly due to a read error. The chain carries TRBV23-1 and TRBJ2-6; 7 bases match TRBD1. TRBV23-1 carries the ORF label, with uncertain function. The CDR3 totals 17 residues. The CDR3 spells CASSHPNTGAGANVPTF. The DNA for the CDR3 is TGCGCCAGCAGTCATCCCAATACAGGGGCTGGGGCCAACGTCCCGACTTTC.

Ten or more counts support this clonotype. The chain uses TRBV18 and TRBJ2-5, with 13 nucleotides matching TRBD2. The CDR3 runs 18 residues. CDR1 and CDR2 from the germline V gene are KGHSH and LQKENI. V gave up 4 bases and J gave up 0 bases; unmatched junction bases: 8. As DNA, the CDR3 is TGTGCCAGCTCACTACGGACTAGCGGGGGACGGTACCAAGAGACCCAGTACTTC. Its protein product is CASSLRTSGGRYQETQYF.

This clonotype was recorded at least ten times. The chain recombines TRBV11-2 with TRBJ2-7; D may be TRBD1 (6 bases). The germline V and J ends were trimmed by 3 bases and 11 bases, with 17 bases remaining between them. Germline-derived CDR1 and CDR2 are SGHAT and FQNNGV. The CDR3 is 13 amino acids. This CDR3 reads CASSFGQPGLEYF. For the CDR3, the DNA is TGTGCCAGCAGCTTCGGACAGCCCGGGTTGGAGTACTTC.

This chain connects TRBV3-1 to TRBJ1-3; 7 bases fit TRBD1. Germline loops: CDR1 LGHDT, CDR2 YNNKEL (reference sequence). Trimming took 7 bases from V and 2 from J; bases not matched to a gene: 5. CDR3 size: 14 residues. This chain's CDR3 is CASTHQGAGNTIYF. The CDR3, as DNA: TGTGCCAGCACCCACCAGGGGGCTGGAAACACCATATATTTT.

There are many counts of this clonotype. CDR3 sequence (DNA): TGTGCCAGCAGTTACGGGGGTGCCGGGGCCAACGTCCTGACTTTC. Translation: CASSYGGAGANVLTF. This chain joins TRBV6-2 or TRBV6-3 and TRBJ2-6; D could derive from TRBD1 or TRBD2 (5 bases each). CDR1 MNHEY and CDR2 SVGEGT come from the germline V gene. The CDR3 runs 15 residues. Deletions cut 2 bases from V and 4 bases from J, with 9 bases between.

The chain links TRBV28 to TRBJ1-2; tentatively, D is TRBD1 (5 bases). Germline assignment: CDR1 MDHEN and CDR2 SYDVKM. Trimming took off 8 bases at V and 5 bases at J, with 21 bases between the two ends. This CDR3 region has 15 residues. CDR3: CASLSLAGTEYGYTF. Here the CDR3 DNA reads TGTGCCAGCCTTTCTCTAGCCGGGACGGAATATGGCTACACCTTC.

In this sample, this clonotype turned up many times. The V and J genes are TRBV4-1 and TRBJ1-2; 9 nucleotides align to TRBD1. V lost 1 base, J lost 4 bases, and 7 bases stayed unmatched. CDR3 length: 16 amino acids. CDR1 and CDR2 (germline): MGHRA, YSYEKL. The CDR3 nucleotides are TGCGCCAGCAGCCAAGTCCCGGGACAGGGTTCCTATGGCTACACCTTC. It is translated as CASSQVPGQGSYGYTF.

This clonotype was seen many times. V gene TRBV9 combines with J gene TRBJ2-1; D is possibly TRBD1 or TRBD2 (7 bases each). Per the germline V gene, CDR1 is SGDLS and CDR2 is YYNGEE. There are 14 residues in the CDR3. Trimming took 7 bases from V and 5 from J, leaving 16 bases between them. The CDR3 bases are TGTGCCAGCCAGGGGGGACTACCAGACAATGAGCAGTTCTTC. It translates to CASQGGLPDNEQFF. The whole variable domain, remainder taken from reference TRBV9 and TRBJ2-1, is DSGVTQTPKHLITATGQRVTLRCSPRSGDLSVYWYQQSLDQGLQFLIQYYNGEERAKGNILERFSAQQFPDLHSELNLSSLELGDSALYFCASQGGLPDNEQFFGPGTRLTVL.

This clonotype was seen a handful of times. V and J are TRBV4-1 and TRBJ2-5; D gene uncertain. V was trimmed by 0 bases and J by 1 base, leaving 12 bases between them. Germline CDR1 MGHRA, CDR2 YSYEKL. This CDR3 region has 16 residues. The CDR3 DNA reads TGCGCCAGCAGCCAAGATCTTAGTGCAGCCCAAGAGACCCAGTACTTC. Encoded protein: CASSQDLSAAQETQYF.

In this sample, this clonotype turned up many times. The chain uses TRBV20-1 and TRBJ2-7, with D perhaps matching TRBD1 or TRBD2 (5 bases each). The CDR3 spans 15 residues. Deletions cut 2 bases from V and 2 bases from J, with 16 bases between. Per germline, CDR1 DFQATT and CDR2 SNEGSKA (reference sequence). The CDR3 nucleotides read TGCAGTGCTAGATTGGGGGTAGCGAACACCTACGAGCAGTACTTC. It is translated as CSARLGVANTYEQYF.

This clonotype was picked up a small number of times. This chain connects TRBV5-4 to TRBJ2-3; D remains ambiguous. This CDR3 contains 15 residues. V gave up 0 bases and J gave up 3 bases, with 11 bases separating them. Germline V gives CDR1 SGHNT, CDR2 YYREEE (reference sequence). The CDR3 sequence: CASSLALQDTDTQYF. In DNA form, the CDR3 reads TGTGCCAGCAGCTTGGCCCTGCAGGATACAGATACGCAGTATTTT. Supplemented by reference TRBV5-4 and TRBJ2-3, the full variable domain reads ETGVTQSPTHLIKTRGQQVTLRCSSQSGHNTVSWYQQALGQGPQFIFQYYREEENGRGNFPPRFSGLQFPNYSSELNVNALELDDSALYLCASSLALQDTDTQYFGPGTRLTVL.

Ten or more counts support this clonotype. As DNA, the CDR3 is TGTGCCAGTAGTATAGGTACTAGCGGACTAGGCGATGAGCAGTTCTTC. This encodes CASSIGTSGLGDEQFF. The chain is built from TRBV19 and TRBJ2-1; 8 nucleotides match TRBD2. V trimming: 1 base; J trimming: 8 bases; junction bases outside the gene matches: 10. CDR3 size: 16 residues. Germline V gene sequence: CDR1 LNHDA, CDR2 SQIVND (reference sequence). Drawing the rest from reference TRBV19 and TRBJ2-1, the complete variable domain is DGGITQSPKYLFRKEGQNVTLSCEQNLNHDAMYWYRQDPGQGLRLIYYSQIVNDFQKGDIAEGYSVSREKKESFPLTVTSAQKNPTAFYLCASSIGTSGLGDEQFFGPGTRLTVL.

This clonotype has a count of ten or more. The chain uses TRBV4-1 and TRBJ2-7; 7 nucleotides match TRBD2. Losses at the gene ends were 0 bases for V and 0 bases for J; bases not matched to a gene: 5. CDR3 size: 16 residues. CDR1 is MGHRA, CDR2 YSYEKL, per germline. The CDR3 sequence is CASSQEGGGSSYEQYF. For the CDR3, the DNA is TGCGCCAGCAGCCAAGAAGGCGGGGGAAGCTCCTACGAGCAGTACTTC.

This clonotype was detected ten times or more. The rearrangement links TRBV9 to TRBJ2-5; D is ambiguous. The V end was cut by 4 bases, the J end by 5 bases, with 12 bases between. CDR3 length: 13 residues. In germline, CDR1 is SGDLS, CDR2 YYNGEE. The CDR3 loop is CASSPAPRETQYF. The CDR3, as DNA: TGTGCCAGCAGCCCAGCCCCCCGGGAGACCCAGTACTTC.

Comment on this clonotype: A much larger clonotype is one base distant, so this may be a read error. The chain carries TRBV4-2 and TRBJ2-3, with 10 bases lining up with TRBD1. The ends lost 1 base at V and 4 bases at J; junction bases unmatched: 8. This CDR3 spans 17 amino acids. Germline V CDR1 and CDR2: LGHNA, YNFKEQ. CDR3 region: CASSQGPGQGNADTQYF. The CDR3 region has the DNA TGTGCCAGCAGCCAAGGTCCGGGACAGGGGAATGCAGATACGCAGTATTTT.

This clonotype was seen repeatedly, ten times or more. The CDR3 is CSARDPSPGQSETQYF. The CDR3 DNA is TGCAGTGCTAGAGATCCCTCCCCGGGACAGTCAGAGACCCAGTACTTC. The chain combines TRBV20-1 with TRBJ2-5; 7 nucleotides align to TRBD1. The V gene end was trimmed by 0 bases and the J gene end by 4 bases; junction bases not matched to a gene: 11. This CDR3 has 16 residues. Looked up from germline, CDR1 is DFQATT and CDR2 is SNEGSKA (reference sequence).

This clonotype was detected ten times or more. The CDR3 DNA reads as TGTGCCAGCAGTTTGGGGGGACAGAGTTATAGCAATCAGCCCCAGCATTTT. It encodes CASSLGGQSYSNQPQHF. The chain has TRBV12-3 or TRBV12-4 and TRBJ1-5, with 7 nucleotides matching TRBD1. The CDR3 consists of 17 residues. The ends lost 3 bases at V and 0 bases at J; junction bases unmatched: 8.

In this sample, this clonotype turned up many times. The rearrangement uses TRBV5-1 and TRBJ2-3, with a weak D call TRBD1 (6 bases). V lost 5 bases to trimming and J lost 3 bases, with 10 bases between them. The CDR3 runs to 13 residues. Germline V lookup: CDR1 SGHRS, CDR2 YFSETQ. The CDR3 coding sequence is TGCGCCAGCAGACAGGGAGCTACAGATACGCAGTATTTT. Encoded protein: CASRQGATDTQYF.

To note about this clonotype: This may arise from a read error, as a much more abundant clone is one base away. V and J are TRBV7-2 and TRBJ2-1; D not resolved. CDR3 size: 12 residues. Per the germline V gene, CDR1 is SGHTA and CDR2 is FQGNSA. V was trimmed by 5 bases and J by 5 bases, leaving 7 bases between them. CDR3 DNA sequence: TGTGCCAGCAGCCCGACACACAATGAGCAGTTCTTC. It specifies CASSPTHNEQFF.

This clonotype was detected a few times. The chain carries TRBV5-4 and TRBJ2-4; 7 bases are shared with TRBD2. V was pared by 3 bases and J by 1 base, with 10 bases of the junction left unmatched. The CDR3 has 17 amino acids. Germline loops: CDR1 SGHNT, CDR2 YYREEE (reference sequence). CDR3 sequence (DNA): TGTGCCAGCAGCTACGGGACTACAGAACCGGCCAAAAACATTCAGTACTTC. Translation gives CASSYGTTEPAKNIQYF.

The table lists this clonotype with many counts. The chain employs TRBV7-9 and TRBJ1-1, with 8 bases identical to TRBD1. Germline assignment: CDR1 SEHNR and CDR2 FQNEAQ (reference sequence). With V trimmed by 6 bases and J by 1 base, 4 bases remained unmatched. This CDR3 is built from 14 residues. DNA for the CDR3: TGTGCCAGCAGTTTGACAGGGGCGAACACTGAAGCTTTCTTT. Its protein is CASSLTGANTEAFF.

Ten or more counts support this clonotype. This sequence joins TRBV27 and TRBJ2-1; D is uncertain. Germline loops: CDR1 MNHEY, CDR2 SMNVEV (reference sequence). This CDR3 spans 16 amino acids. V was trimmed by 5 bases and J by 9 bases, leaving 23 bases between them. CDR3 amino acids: CASSPRFDGALGEQFF. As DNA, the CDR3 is TGTGCCAGCAGTCCCCGGTTCGACGGTGCCCTGGGTGAGCAGTTCTTC.

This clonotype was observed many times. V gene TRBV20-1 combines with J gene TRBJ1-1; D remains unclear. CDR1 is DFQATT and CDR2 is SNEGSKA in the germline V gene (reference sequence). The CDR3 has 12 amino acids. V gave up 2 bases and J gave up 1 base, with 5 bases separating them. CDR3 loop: CSARKRNTEAFF. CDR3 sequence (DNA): TGCAGTGCTAGAAAGAGGAACACTGAAGCTTTCTTT.

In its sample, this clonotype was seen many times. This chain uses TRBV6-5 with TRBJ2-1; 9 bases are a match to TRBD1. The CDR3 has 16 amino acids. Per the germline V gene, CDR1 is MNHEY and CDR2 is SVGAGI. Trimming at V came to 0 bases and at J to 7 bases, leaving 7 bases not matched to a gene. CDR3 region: CASSYSSGTGWNEQFF. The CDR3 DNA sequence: TGTGCCAGCAGTTACTCTTCCGGGACAGGGTGGAATGAGCAGTTCTTC.